Each of the 15 T cell receptor beta chains below was sequenced from the same sample in a study of T cells in Graves' hyperthyroidism and ophthalmopathy. Amplified regions were TCR beta CDR3 sequences from RNA transcripts. The study used the HTBI primer set for a first-round RT-PCR of the TCR CDR3. TCRdb fed the multiplex PCR reads into MiXCR, producing one record per CDR3 protein. The sample lists some 500,000 distinct CDR3 sequences, 15% to 20% seen once, with about 31% in the top ten. Sequencing used blood. Source of these receptors: a woman in her twenties or thirties with Graves' ophthalmopathy.

V is TRBV6-1 and J is TRBJ1-1; D is undetermined. Trimming cost V 6 bases and J 0 bases, with 8 bases left between them. The CDR3 is made up of 13 amino acids. The V gene's germline CDR1 is MNHNS and CDR2 SASEGT. This chain's CDR3 is CASRETLNTEAFF. The CDR3 coding sequence is TGTGCCAGCAGGGAGACATTGAACACTGAAGCTTTCTTT.

This clonotype was seen ten or more times. The rearrangement uses TRBV6-5 and TRBJ2-1; D not resolved. Between the trimmed V and J ends, which lost 2 bases and 8 bases, there was a span of 10 bases. This CDR3 has 13 residues. Germline V gives CDR1 MNHEY, CDR2 SVGAGI. The CDR3 nucleotides are TGTGCCAGCAGTTACGGACCCCGGGATGAGCAGTTCTTC. Translating gives CASSYGPRDEQFF.

This clonotype was detected only a few times. The V and J genes are TRBV28 and TRBJ1-5, with TRBD1 matching over 8 bases. With 4 bases clipped from V and 3 bases from J, the junction kept 2 bases outside the gene matches. The germline gives CDR1 MDHEN, CDR2 SYDVKM. CDR3 length: 14 amino acids. CDR3 DNA sequence: TGTGCCAGCAGTTCACAGGGGGTCAATCAGCCCCAGCATTTT. Its translation is CASSSQGVNQPQHF. Complete variable domain (other parts from reference TRBV28 and TRBJ1-5): DVKVTQSSRYLVKRTGEKVFLECVQDMDHENMFWYRQDPGLGLRLIYFSYDVKMKEKGDIPEGYSVSREKKERFSLILESASTNQTSMYLCASSSQGVNQPQHFGDGTRLSIL.

The J gene is TRBJ2-7, the V gene TRBV30, with D perhaps TRBD1 (6 bases). This CDR3 is built from 12 residues. V was clipped by 3 bases and J by 7 bases, with 13 bases between them. Germline V gene data show CDR1 as GTSNPN and CDR2 as SVGIG (reference sequence). The CDR3 nucleotides are TGTGCCTGGAGCAGGGCCGGGACAGAGCAGTACTTC. It specifies CAWSRAGTEQYF.

This clonotype was detected ten times or more. The chain joins TRBV5-1 to TRBJ2-1; D could derive from TRBD1 or TRBD2 (5 bases each). The V gene's germline CDR1 is SGHRS and CDR2 YFSETQ. The CDR3 runs 16 residues. Trimming took 0 bases from V and 2 from J, leaving 12 bases between them. The CDR3 spells CASSLEGDPPYNEQFF. The CDR3 bases are TGCGCCAGCAGCTTGGAAGGGGACCCCCCCTACAATGAGCAGTTCTTC.

This clonotype was counted at least ten times. As DNA, the CDR3 is TGTGCCAGCAGTCACGAGGACAGGGGCTACCAAGAGACCCAGTACTTC. This encodes CASSHEDRGYQETQYF. The genes are TRBV6-1 and TRBJ2-5; TRBD1 matches 9 bases. Losses at the gene ends were 5 bases for V and 0 bases for J; bases not matched to a gene: 7. This CDR3 spans 16 amino acids. CDR1 MNHNS and CDR2 SASEGT come from the germline V gene.

With respect to this clonotype: A single base separates this from a much larger clone, so it may be a read error. V usage is TRBV6-5 and J usage is TRBJ2-2; D gene unclear. The germline gives CDR1 MNHEY, CDR2 SVGAGI. V lost 2 bases and J lost 1, with 5 bases in between. The CDR3 consists of 14 residues. The CDR3 loop is CASSYMGNTGELFF. The DNA of the CDR3 is TGTGCCAGCAGTTACATGGGGAACACCGGGGAGCTGTTTTTT.

This clonotype was counted many times. The CDR3 loop is CASSPLPYEQYF. Here the CDR3 DNA reads TGTGCCAGCAGCCCCCTTCCCTACGAGCAGTACTTC. The chain employs TRBV7-2 and TRBJ2-7; the D is unclear. Trimming cost V 5 bases and J 2 bases, with 7 bases left between them. This CDR3 spans 12 amino acids. Germline assignment: CDR1 SGHTA and CDR2 FQGNSA.

This clonotype was detected many times. The rearrangement uses TRBV7-9 and TRBJ2-7, with 8 bases aligning to TRBD1. The ends lost 3 bases at V and 2 bases at J; junction bases unmatched: 6. The germline CDR1 and CDR2 sequences are SEHNR and FQNEAQ (reference sequence). The CDR3 has 15 amino acids. The CDR3 spells CASSLPGQDPYEQYF. DNA for the CDR3: TGTGCCAGCAGCTTGCCGGGACAGGACCCCTACGAGCAGTACTTC.

This clonotype was counted ten times or more. J is TRBJ2-1 and V is TRBV20-1, with TRBD1 matching 10 bases. Germline CDR1 reads DFQATT; CDR2 reads SNEGSKA (reference sequence). With V trimmed by 6 bases and J by 0 bases, 5 bases remained unmatched. The length of the CDR3 is 15 residues. The CDR3 region has the DNA TGCAGTGCAAGGACAGGGGGGAGCTCCTACAATGAGCAGTTCTTC. Residues: CSARTGGSSYNEQFF.

This clonotype was seen at least ten times. This chain links TRBV4-3 with TRBJ2-3; D is unresolved. The CDR3 has 15 residues. V lost 1 base, J lost 3 bases, and 11 bases lay in between. Germline CDR1 LGHNA, CDR2 YSLEER. CDR3 region: CASSQGRARTDTQYF. CDR3 nucleotide sequence: TGCGCCAGCAGCCAAGGAAGGGCCAGGACAGATACGCAGTATTTT.

As to this clonotype: A much larger clonotype is one base distant, so this may be a read error. The J gene is TRBJ1-5, the V gene TRBV20-1; D is ambiguous. V was pared by 0 bases and J by 9 bases, with 15 bases between. From germline, CDR1 is DFQATT and CDR2 SNEGSKA (reference sequence). CDR3 length: 14 amino acids. The CDR3: CSARDPYFNRPQHF. The CDR3 coding sequence is TGCAGTGCTAGAGATCCCTACTTCAACAGGCCCCAGCATTTT.

This clonotype was recorded a few times. The chain carries TRBV4-3 and TRBJ2-1; D assignment may be TRBD1 or TRBD2 (5 bases each). The V end lost 1 base, the J end lost 4 bases, and 23 bases lay between the germline ends. Germline CDR1 reads LGHNA; CDR2 reads YSLEER. The length of the CDR3 is 19 residues. For the CDR3, the DNA is TGCGCCAGCAGCCAAGTTTACTGGCTTTCCGGGACGAAATACAATGAGCAGTTCTTC. Translating it yields CASSQVYWLSGTKYNEQFF.

The chain is built from TRBV5-4 and TRBJ2-1, with a tentative D call TRBD2 (6 bases). Deletions cut 4 bases from V and 14 bases from J, with 25 bases between. Germline V gene data show CDR1 as SGHNT and CDR2 as YYREEE (reference sequence). There are 15 residues in the CDR3. The chain's CDR3 is CASSIAQARGLGKFF. The CDR3 DNA is TGTGCCAGCAGCATTGCCCAAGCAAGGGGACTTGGGAAGTTCTTC.

The rearrangement joins TRBV20-1 to TRBJ1-2, with 7 bases identical to TRBD1. The germline CDR1 and CDR2 sequences are DFQATT and SNEGSKA (reference sequence). Trimming removed 0 bases from V and 3 bases from J; junction bases left unmatched: 7. The CDR3 extends over 15 amino acids. CDR3 residues: CSARDHFGQDYGYTF. In DNA, the CDR3 is TGCAGTGCTAGAGATCATTTCGGACAGGACTATGGCTACACCTTC.